Listed below are T cell receptor beta chains from one sample, sequenced in a study of CD8 T cells in Susac syndrome. TCRdb ran MiXCR on the immunoSEQ multiplex PCR reads and lists one entry per CDR3 protein. The sample lists around 280,000 distinct CDR3 sequences, roughly 94% occurring once. The specimen was CD4+ T cells from PBMCs. These receptor sequences come from a human donor with multiple sclerosis. Both conserved end residues are part of each CDR3. A D gene is named only where the DNA matches it firmly. Clone size appears in some rows only: once, few, many, or a class for an expanded clone.

cdr3_nt cdr3_aa d_call j_call v_call clone_size cdr3_length
TGTGCCTGGAGTGTTGTCCCGGGGACTGGTGGCTACACCTTC CAWSVVPGTGGYTF - TRBJ1-2 TRBV30 - 14
TGTGCCAGCAGCCCGGTGGGGGCGGCTGCTTTCTTT CASSPVGAAAFF - TRBJ1-1 TRBV5-4 - 12
TGTGCCAGCAACCTTAGCGGAGATTACAATGAGCAGTTCTTC CASNLSGDYNEQFF - TRBJ2-1 TRBV12-3/TRBV12-4 - 14
TGTGCCAGCTCACCATCTCAATCGACGGCTGAAGCTTTCTTT CASSPSQSTAEAFF - TRBJ1-1 TRBV18 - 14
TGTGCCAGCTTGGAGGGCACTGAAGCTTTCTTT CASLEGTEAFF - TRBJ1-1 TRBV21-1 few 11
TGCAGTGCTAGAACCAGGGGAGGCAATCAGCCCCAGCATTTT CSARTRGGNQPQHF - TRBJ1-5 TRBV20-1 - 14
TGTGCCAGCAGCCAAGAAGTGGGGGCGGGGGCCCAGCATTTT CASSQEVGAGAQHF - TRBJ1-5 TRBV3-1 - 14
TGCGCCAGCAGCCCCAGGGAGGGGACTGGCTACACCTTC CASSPREGTGYTF - TRBJ1-2 TRBV5-1 - 13
TGTGCCACCAGTGATTTGGGGGGGACGGCCGGGGAGCTGTTTTTT CATSDLGGTAGELFF - TRBJ2-2 TRBV24-1 - 15
TGTGCCAGCAGTAAAGACAGAAGACGTCGGAACACCATATATTTT CASSKDRRRRNTIYF - TRBJ1-3 TRBV11-2 - 15
TGTGCCATCAGGACAGGGACCGAAGCTTTCTTT CAIRTGTEAFF TRBD1 TRBJ1-1 TRBV10-3 - 11
TGTGCCAGCAGTTTACGGGGAACTAGCACAGATACGCAGTATTTT CASSLRGTSTDTQYF - TRBJ2-3 TRBV12-3/TRBV12-4 - 15
TGCGCCACCCCAAAGACAGGGGGTTTAGAGAACACCGGGGAGCTGTTTTTT CATPKTGGLENTGELFF TRBD1 TRBJ2-2 TRBV23-1 - 17
TGCAGCGTTTCGGCGGGGACGTCGAAACTGTTTTTT CSVSAGTSKLFF - TRBJ1-4 TRBV29-1 - 12
TGTGCCAGCAGTTTTGCAGGGTGGACCCCATCACCCCTCCACTTT CASSFAGWTPSPLHF - TRBJ1-6 TRBV12-3/TRBV12-4 - 15
TGCGCCAGCAGCTTGGGAGGGATTAGCAATCAGCCCCAGCATTTT CASSLGGISNQPQHF - TRBJ1-5 TRBV5-1 - 15
TGCAGTGCTTTTACCTCGTTCACAGGTGGAAACACCATATATTTT CSAFTSFTGGNTIYF - TRBJ1-3 TRBV20-1 - 15
TGTGCCAGCAGTTTTCGGACGGAAGCTTTCTTT CASSFRTEAFF - TRBJ1-1 TRBV12-3/TRBV12-4 - 11
TGCAGTGCTAGAGATAGGACAGATGAAGCTTTCTTT CSARDRTDEAFF - TRBJ1-1 TRBV20-1 once 12
TGTGCCAGCAGCTTACTACAGGGTGTCTACACCTTC CASSLLQGVYTF - TRBJ1-2 TRBV7-9 - 12
TGTGCCAGCCTTCTTCAGGGCCGGGTTGAAAAACTGTTTTTT CASLLQGRVEKLFF - TRBJ1-4 TRBV2 - 14
TGCAGCGTTGAGATAGGGTCTAGCGGGCGCACAGATACGCAGTATTTT CSVEIGSSGRTDTQYF TRBD2 TRBJ2-3 TRBV29-1 - 16
TGTGCCAGCAGTCCCACCAAGAGGGGCAAAAACATTCAGTACTTC CASSPTKRGKNIQYF - TRBJ2-4 TRBV6-6 - 15
TGTGCCAGCAGCCACAGCATCTACGAGCAGTACTTC CASSHSIYEQYF - TRBJ2-7 TRBV3-1 - 12
TGCAGTGCTATGACGGGTTGGGAGTTCGAAGCTTTCTTT CSAMTGWEFEAFF - TRBJ1-1 TRBV20-1 - 13
TGTGCCAGTAGTAACCCCAGACTAGCGGGTAATGAGCAGTTCTTC CASSNPRLAGNEQFF TRBD2 TRBJ2-1 TRBV19 - 15
TGCAGCGCTGCCGGGACAGGCTATGGCTACACCTTC CSAAGTGYGYTF TRBD1 TRBJ1-2 TRBV29-1 - 12
TGCGCCAGCAGCTTGGGCGGGACAGCCATGAACACTGAAGCTTTCTTT CASSLGGTAMNTEAFF TRBD1 TRBJ1-1 TRBV5-1 - 16
TGTGCCAGCTCTCTCGGGACAGTCACTGAAGCTTTCTTT CASSLGTVTEAFF TRBD1 TRBJ1-1 TRBV18 - 13
TGTGCCAGCAGCTCCGGGCCGATGTGGGAGCCCCAGCATTTT CASSSGPMWEPQHF - TRBJ1-5 TRBV5-5 - 14
TGCGCCAGCAGCCAACCGACAGGGGGCCGCCGAGGCAATGAAAAACTGTTTTTT CASSQPTGGRRGNEKLFF TRBD1 TRBJ1-4 TRBV4-1 - 18
TGCAGCGTGATGAACACTGAAGCTTTCTTT CSVMNTEAFF - TRBJ1-1 TRBV29-1 - 10
TGTGCCTGGAGCCTAACATCAGCGGACACTGAAGCTTTCTTT CAWSLTSADTEAFF - TRBJ1-1 TRBV30 - 14
TGTGCCAGCAGCGTCGGACTAGTTGACTACAATGAGCAGTTCTTC CASSVGLVDYNEQFF TRBD2 TRBJ2-1 TRBV9 - 15
TGTGCCAGCAGCTCCCGGTTGGCGACAGGGGAGACCCAGTACTTC CASSSRLATGETQYF TRBD1 TRBJ2-5 TRBV7-2 - 15
TGTGCCAGCTCAACGGGGACCTACGAGCAGTACTTC CASSTGTYEQYF - TRBJ2-7 TRBV18 few 12
TGTGCCAGCAGCTTCTTCCCAGGGTCCTATGGCTACACCTTC CASSFFPGSYGYTF - TRBJ1-2 TRBV7-6 - 14
TGTGCCAGCAGCGGACCGGGACAGAGGAACACTGAAGCTTTCTTT CASSGPGQRNTEAFF TRBD1 TRBJ1-1 TRBV3-1 once 15
TGCAGTGCTAGGGGGACAGGGGCGACCCTCTATGGCTACACCTTC CSARGTGATLYGYTF TRBD1 TRBJ1-2 TRBV20-1 - 15
TGTGCCAGCAGACCCCCGGGACAGGGCTTTCATGGCTACACCTTC CASRPPGQGFHGYTF TRBD1 TRBJ1-2 TRBV6-5 - 15
TGTGCCAGCAGTTTACGGCGCACAGGCCCACCGGCCGTGGACAATCAGCCCCAGCATTTT CASSLRRTGPPAVDNQPQHF - TRBJ1-5 TRBV12-3/TRBV12-4 - 20
TGTGCCAGCCGGGGAGGAGGCGTAGATACGCAGTATTTT CASRGGGVDTQYF - TRBJ2-3 TRBV7-2 - 13
TGTGCCAGCAGCGTAGCTTCGTCGGCATCCCCTGGAAACACCATATATTTT CASSVASSASPGNTIYF - TRBJ1-3 TRBV9 - 17